This T cell receptor beta chain was identified during a study of siplizumab effects on memory and regulatory T cells. The table came from immunoSEQ multiplex PCR; TCRdb's copy has only in-frame clones and leaves some out. The sample includes more than 95,000 clones, approximately 93% of them seen just once. The sequence was obtained from a human donor in good health. The sample comprised Tregs sorted from blood.

The CDR3 bases are TGTGCCAGCAGCCCGTGGGGACCGACATACTCCTATAATTCACCCCTCCACTTT. Its protein is CASSPWGPTYSYNSPLHF. The rearrangement uses TRBV9 and TRBJ1-6; tentative D call: TRBD1 (5 bases). This CDR3 comprises 18 residues. The germline CDR1 and CDR2 sequences are SGDLS and YYNGEE. The V end lost 4 bases, the J end lost 0 bases, and 17 bases lay between the germline ends.